Listed below are T cell receptor beta chains from one sample, sequenced in a study of T cell responses to AZD1222 COVID-19 vaccine. Assay used: immunoSEQ multiplex PCR; TCRdb lists only in-frame clones, some missing. Among around 130,000 clones listed, around 94% were seen once. This specimen consisted of peripheral blood, obtained on day 0 of AZD1222 vaccination. The receptors here all came from an adult in good health. Both conserved end residues are part of each CDR3. Each record gives: clone size, V gene, J gene, D gene, CDR3 length, CDR3 protein, CDR3 DNA. The D gene is left open where the match is weak. Size is omitted from some rows. Given values are once, few, many or a class for expanded clones.

clone_size: NA; v_call: TRBV27; j_call: TRBJ2-7; d_call: TRBD2; cdr3_length: 15; cdr3_aa: CASSLSGGSLYEQYF; cdr3_nt: TGTGCCAGCAGTTTAAGTGGCGGGAGTCTGTACGAGCAGTACTTC
clone_size: NA; v_call: TRBV19; j_call: TRBJ1-5; d_call: NA; cdr3_length: 16; cdr3_aa: CASSRATGGSNQPQHF; cdr3_nt: TGTGCCAGTAGTCGGGCGACAGGAGGTAGCAATCAGCCCCAGCATTTT
clone_size: NA; v_call: TRBV27; j_call: TRBJ2-4; d_call: NA; cdr3_length: 16; cdr3_aa: CASSLLSGLAKNIQYF; cdr3_nt: TGTGCCAGCAGTTTATTGTCAGGATTAGCCAAAAACATTCAGTACTTC
clone_size: NA; v_call: TRBV27; j_call: TRBJ2-1; d_call: NA; cdr3_length: 13; cdr3_aa: CASSFGSSSEQFF; cdr3_nt: TGTGCCAGCAGTTTTGGGTCCTCCAGTGAGCAGTTCTTC
clone_size: NA; v_call: TRBV6-5; j_call: TRBJ2-7; d_call: NA; cdr3_length: 14; cdr3_aa: CASNRDRDSHEQYF; cdr3_nt: TGTGCCAGCAACCGTGACCGGGACTCCCACGAGCAGTACTTC
clone_size: NA; v_call: TRBV11-2; j_call: TRBJ2-2; d_call: TRBD2; cdr3_length: 17; cdr3_aa: CASSLVWGGIIPGELFF; cdr3_nt: TGTGCCAGCAGCTTAGTCTGGGGGGGTATAATTCCCGGGGAGCTGTTTTTT
clone_size: NA; v_call: TRBV27; j_call: TRBJ1-5; d_call: TRBD1; cdr3_length: 16; cdr3_aa: CASSPFLDRGNQPQHF; cdr3_nt: TGTGCCAGCAGCCCCTTTCTGGACAGGGGCAATCAGCCCCAGCATTTT
clone_size: NA; v_call: TRBV5-4; j_call: TRBJ1-6; d_call: NA; cdr3_length: 15; cdr3_aa: CASSFAGAYNSPLHF; cdr3_nt: TGTGCCAGCAGCTTTGCTGGGGCCTATAATTCACCCCTCCACTTT
clone_size: few; v_call: TRBV19; j_call: TRBJ2-4; d_call: NA; cdr3_length: 11; cdr3_aa: CASSHGTPCGF; cdr3_nt: TGTGCCAGTAGTCACGGGACCCCTTGCGGCTTC
clone_size: NA; v_call: TRBV29-1; j_call: TRBJ1-1; d_call: NA; cdr3_length: 11; cdr3_aa: CSVDPNTEAFF; cdr3_nt: TGCAGCGTTGACCCGAACACTGAAGCTTTCTTT
clone_size: NA; v_call: TRBV24-1; j_call: TRBJ1-4; d_call: NA; cdr3_length: 15; cdr3_aa: CATSRGDTTNEKLFF; cdr3_nt: TGTGCCACCAGTCGAGGTGATACAACTAATGAAAAACTGTTTTTT
clone_size: NA; v_call: TRBV12-5; j_call: TRBJ2-1; d_call: NA; cdr3_length: 15; cdr3_aa: CASGRTGLTYNEQFF; cdr3_nt: TGTGCTAGTGGTCGTACAGGGTTAACCTACAATGAGCAGTTCTTC
clone_size: NA; v_call: TRBV9; j_call: TRBJ2-5; d_call: TRBD2; cdr3_length: 16; cdr3_aa: CASSGAGTRWRETQYF; cdr3_nt: TGTGCCAGCAGCGGAGCAGGGACTAGATGGCGAGAGACCCAGTACTTC
clone_size: NA; v_call: TRBV14; j_call: TRBJ2-2; d_call: NA; cdr3_length: 15; cdr3_aa: CASSPWGMGTGELFF; cdr3_nt: TGTGCCAGCAGTCCGTGGGGCATGGGCACCGGGGAGCTGTTTTTT
clone_size: NA; v_call: TRBV2; j_call: TRBJ2-1; d_call: NA; cdr3_length: 13; cdr3_aa: CASSGRRDDEQFF; cdr3_nt: TGTGCCAGCAGCGGGCGGAGGGACGATGAGCAGTTCTTC
clone_size: NA; v_call: TRBV6-6; j_call: TRBJ1-1; d_call: NA; cdr3_length: 14; cdr3_aa: CASTISGLNTEAFF; cdr3_nt: TGTGCCAGCACCATTTCGGGGTTGAACACTGAAGCTTTCTTT
clone_size: NA; v_call: TRBV5-1; j_call: TRBJ1-4; d_call: TRBD1; cdr3_length: 16; cdr3_aa: CASSTTGGAANEKLFF; cdr3_nt: TGCGCCAGCAGCACTACAGGGGGCGCGGCTAATGAAAAACTGTTTTTT
clone_size: NA; v_call: TRBV27; j_call: TRBJ2-3; d_call: NA; cdr3_length: 13; cdr3_aa: CASSFPGTDTQYF; cdr3_nt: TGTGCCAGCAGTTTTCCGGGCACAGATACGCAGTATTTT
clone_size: NA; v_call: TRBV19; j_call: TRBJ1-1; d_call: NA; cdr3_length: 15; cdr3_aa: CASSMAPGGGTEAFF; cdr3_nt: TGTGCCAGTAGTATGGCCCCGGGGGGGGGCACTGAAGCTTTCTTT
clone_size: NA; v_call: TRBV28; j_call: TRBJ1-2; d_call: TRBD1; cdr3_length: 16; cdr3_aa: CASGISRTGLNYGYTF; cdr3_nt: TGTGCCAGCGGAATAAGTCGGACAGGGCTCAACTATGGCTACACCTTC
clone_size: NA; v_call: TRBV20-1; j_call: TRBJ2-5; d_call: NA; cdr3_length: 11; cdr3_aa: CSAGGGETQYF; cdr3_nt: TGCAGTGCTGGAGGGGGAGAGACCCAGTACTTC
clone_size: NA; v_call: TRBV2; j_call: TRBJ1-2; d_call: NA; cdr3_length: 14; cdr3_aa: CASIRRMGNYGYTF; cdr3_nt: TGTGCCAGCATTAGACGTATGGGAAACTATGGCTACACCTTC
clone_size: NA; v_call: TRBV5-1; j_call: TRBJ2-3; d_call: TRBD2; cdr3_length: 14; cdr3_aa: CASSDLAGRDTQYF; cdr3_nt: TGCGCCAGCAGCGATTTAGCGGGAAGAGATACGCAGTATTTT
clone_size: NA; v_call: TRBV27; j_call: TRBJ2-2; d_call: NA; cdr3_length: 13; cdr3_aa: CASSGRGHGELFF; cdr3_nt: TGTGCCAGCAGTGGGAGGGGACACGGGGAGCTGTTTTTT
clone_size: NA; v_call: TRBV27; j_call: TRBJ2-7; d_call: NA; cdr3_length: 14; cdr3_aa: CASRKGLPLYEQYF; cdr3_nt: TGTGCCAGCAGGAAGGGACTGCCCCTCTACGAGCAGTACTTC
clone_size: NA; v_call: TRBV12-3/TRBV12-4; j_call: TRBJ2-1; d_call: TRBD2; cdr3_length: 13; cdr3_aa: CASSPGLAGGKFF; cdr3_nt: TGTGCCAGCAGTCCGGGACTAGCGGGAGGAAAGTTCTTC